The subject of this entry is one TCR beta chain. Its antigen remains unidentified. The record originates from a study of cytomegalovirus exposure and HLA in healthy donors. General study results and limits: Among TCR sequences, most were rare, though some public TCRs appeared in many donors. The study listed around 150 cytomegalovirus-associated TCR beta chains. In vitro testing confirmed a few CMV-associated chains as specific for CMV antigens.

Germline V gene sequence: CDR1 SQVTM, CDR2 ANQGSEA. The CDR3 spans 12 residues. The trim removed 7 bases at V and 4 bases at J, leaving 7 bases unmatched. Repertoires were generated with immunoSEQ multiplex PCR, while TCRdb's copy carries only in-frame clones and drops some. Here the sample spans over 100,000 clones, approximately 91% being singletons. The TCR originated in a woman between 18 and 30 years old in good health and CMV-seronegative. The sample taken for sequencing was PBMCs. The V call is TRBV29-1, the J call TRBJ2-7, with TRBD1 matching over 7 bases. CDR3: CSAGDSQYEQYF. Written as DNA, the CDR3 is TGCAGCGCAGGGGACAGCCAGTACGAGCAGTACTTC.